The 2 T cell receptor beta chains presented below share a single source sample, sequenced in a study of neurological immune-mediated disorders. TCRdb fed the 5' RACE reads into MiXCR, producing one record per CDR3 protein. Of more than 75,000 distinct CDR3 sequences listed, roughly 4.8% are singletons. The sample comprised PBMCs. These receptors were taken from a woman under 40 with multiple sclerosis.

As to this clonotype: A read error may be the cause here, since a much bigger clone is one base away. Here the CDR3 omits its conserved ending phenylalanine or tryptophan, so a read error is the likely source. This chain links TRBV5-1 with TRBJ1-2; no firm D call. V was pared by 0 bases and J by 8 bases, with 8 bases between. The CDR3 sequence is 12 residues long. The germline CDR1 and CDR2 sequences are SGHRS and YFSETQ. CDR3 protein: CASSLVGEGYTI. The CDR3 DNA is TGCGCCAGCAGCTTGGTTGGGGAAGGCTACACCATC.

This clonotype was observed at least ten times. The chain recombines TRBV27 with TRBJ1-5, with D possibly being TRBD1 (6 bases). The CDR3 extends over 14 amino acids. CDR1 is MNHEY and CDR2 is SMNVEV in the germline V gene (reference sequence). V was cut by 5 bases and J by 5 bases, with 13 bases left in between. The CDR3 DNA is TGTGCCAGCAGTCCCGGACAGTCTTATCAGCCCCAGCATTTT. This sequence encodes CASSPGQSYQPQHF.